One and the same sample provided the 32 T cell receptor beta chains below, sequenced in a study of blood T cell repertoires in COVID-19. Only in-frame clones appear in the TCRdb table, and some are missing; sequencing was by immunoSEQ multiplex PCR. Found here are roughly 150,000 clones, around 90% of them singletons; the top ten hold less than 2.5%. Sequencing used peripheral blood. The receptors originated from a man in his late teens or twenties with acute or convalescent COVID-19.

The chain links TRBV4-1 to TRBJ1-2; possible D gene TRBD1, 5 bases. Germline values: CDR1 MGHRA, CDR2 YSYEKL. This CDR3 is built from 17 residues. Trimming took 3 bases from V and 4 from J, leaving 21 bases between them. The CDR3 nucleotides read TGCGCCAGCAGCCAGGGGTTTGTGGAGGGGAAAGGCTATGGCTACACCTTC. Protein sequence: CASSQGFVEGKGYGYTF.

This chain uses TRBV5-6 with TRBJ1-6, with 7 bases matching TRBD1. The CDR3 sequence is 16 residues long. Trimming removed 3 bases from V and 1 base from J; junction bases left unmatched: 4. Germline V CDR1 and CDR2: SGHDT, YYEEEE. CDR3 loop: CASSSLTGSYNSPLHF. Written as DNA, the CDR3 is TGTGCCAGCAGCTCTCTGACAGGGTCCTATAATTCACCCCTCCACTTT.

The rearrangement uses TRBV7-7 and TRBJ2-5, with D perhaps matching TRBD1 (6 bases). The CDR3 covers 13 residues. Trimming pared 4 bases from V and 2 bases from J, leaving 8 bases between. Germline V CDR1 and CDR2: SSHAT, FNYEAQ (reference sequence). This CDR3 reads CASSSDRQETQYF. CDR3 nucleotides: TGTGCCAGCAGCTCCGACAGGCAAGAGACCCAGTACTTC.

The chain joins TRBV11-3 to TRBJ1-1; D may be TRBD1 (6 bases). This CDR3 contains 14 residues. V gave up 5 bases and J gave up 5 bases, with 15 bases separating them. Germline CDR1 reads SGHNT; CDR2 reads YENEEA. The CDR3 nucleotides are TGTGCCAGCAGCCCGGGACACCAGGGAACTGAAGCTTTCTTT. Translating gives CASSPGHQGTEAFF.

This chain uses TRBV7-2 with TRBJ2-5; the match to TRBD2 covers 7 bases. V lost 4 bases and J lost 5; bases outside the gene matches: 10. The CDR3 contains 15 residues. Looked up from germline, CDR1 is SGHTA and CDR2 is FQGNSA. The CDR3 bases are TGTGCCAGCAGCTCGACACTAGCGTCCCAGGAGACCCAGTACTTC. Amino acids: CASSSTLASQETQYF. Drawing the rest from reference TRBV7-2 and TRBJ2-5, the complete variable domain is GAGVSQSPSNKVTEKGKDVELRCDPISGHTALYWYRQSLGQGLEFLIYFQGNSAPDKSGLPSDRFSAERTGGSVSTLTIQRTQQEDSAVYLCASSSTLASQETQYFGPGTRLLVL.

The CDR3 loop reads CASSPNLLHTNYGYTF. In nucleotides, the CDR3 is TGTGCCAGCAGCCCCAATCTACTACATACAAACTATGGCTACACCTTC. The chain has TRBV3-1 (or the pseudogene TRBV3-2) and TRBJ1-2, with D unresolved. CDR1 is LGHDT and CDR2 is YNNKEL in the germline V gene (reference sequence). Trimming took 4 bases from V and 2 from J, leaving 17 bases between them. CDR3 length: 16 amino acids.

The chain combines TRBV18 with TRBJ1-5; 10 bases align to TRBD1. The CDR3 consists of 18 residues. Per the germline V gene, CDR1 is KGHSH and CDR2 is LQKENI. V was pared by 6 bases and J by 0 bases, with 11 bases of the junction left unmatched. The CDR3 protein is CASSSTGGSTYSNQPQHF. The CDR3 coding sequence is TGTGCCAGCTCTTCGACAGGGGGCTCGACGTATAGCAATCAGCCCCAGCATTTT.

This clone was counted once. J is TRBJ2-2 and V is TRBV4-1; no firm D call. V was cut by 0 bases and J by 7 bases, with 6 bases left in between. Germline CDR1 is MGHRA and CDR2 is YSYEKL. The CDR3 consists of 13 residues. The CDR3 sequence: CASSQDPGGELFF. CDR3 nucleotides: TGCGCCAGCAGCCAAGACCCGGGCGGGGAGCTGTTTTTT.

The genes are TRBV21-1 and TRBJ1-3; no check of the table's D call, TRBD1, against the DNA was made. TRBV21-1 corresponds to a pseudogene. The CDR3 length is 16 residues. CDR3 DNA: TGTGCCAGCCTTAAAACCGGGACAGGGTCCGGAAACACCATATATTTT. Translated: CASLKTGTGSGNTIYF.

V and J are TRBV19 and TRBJ1-1; TRBD1 is a possible D gene (5 bases). V was shortened by 5 bases and J by 9 bases, with 28 bases between the two germline ends. CDR3 size: 17 residues. Per germline, CDR1 LNHDA and CDR2 SQIVND (reference sequence). The CDR3 protein is CASSPRGFAGQSSQAFF. For the CDR3, the DNA is TGTGCCAGTAGTCCCCGAGGTTTTGCAGGGCAATCCTCTCAAGCTTTCTTT. Looking up the rest from reference TRBV19 and TRBJ1-1 gives the full variable domain: DGGITQSPKYLFRKEGQNVTLSCEQNLNHDAMYWYRQDPGQGLRLIYYSQIVNDFQKGDIAEGYSVSREKKESFPLTVTSAQKNPTAFYLCASSPRGFAGQSSQAFFGQGTRLTVV.

This chain links TRBV2 with TRBJ2-1; 7 bases are a match to TRBD2. The CDR3 loop spans 16 amino acids. V was clipped by 10 bases and J by 6 bases; unmatched bases: 18. CDR1 is SNHLY and CDR2 is FYNNEI in the germline V gene. As DNA, the CDR3 is TGTGCCAACACTCCGGAGCAGCGGGAAGGAGTCAATGAGCAGTTCTTC. This translates into CANTPEQREGVNEQFF.

The gene calls are TRBV30 and TRBJ2-3; D possibly corresponds to TRBD1 (5 bases). Trimming cost V 4 bases and J 9 bases, with 14 bases left between them. The CDR3 has 12 residues. The germline V gene has CDR1 GTSNPN and CDR2 SVGIG (reference sequence). CDR3 bases: TGTGCCTGGAATAAAAGGGGCGAGACGCAGTATTTT. This sequence encodes CAWNKRGETQYF.

The rearrangement links TRBV24-1 to TRBJ2-7; D unresolved. V shed 3 bases and J shed 0 bases, with 11 bases lying between them. Germline V gene data show CDR1 as KGHDR and CDR2 as SFDVKD. CDR3 length equals 15 residues. CDR3 loop: CATSDPTASSYEQYF. In DNA form, the CDR3 reads TGTGCCACCAGTGATCCAACCGCCAGCTCCTACGAGCAGTACTTC.

This chain links TRBV19 with TRBJ2-1; perhaps TRBD1 as D (6 bases). V was clipped by 5 bases and J by 0 bases, with 26 bases between them. The germline CDR1 and CDR2 sequences are LNHDA and SQIVND (reference sequence). CDR3 length: 20 amino acids. CDR3: CASSAPARGGSVSSYNEQFF. In DNA, the CDR3 is TGTGCCAGTAGTGCCCCGGCCAGGGGTGGAAGCGTTAGCTCCTACAATGAGCAGTTCTTC.

The chain links TRBV11-2 to TRBJ1-6; 8 bases align to TRBD1. Germline V gene lookup returns CDR1 SGHAT and CDR2 FQNNGV. The CDR3 runs to 17 residues. With 3 bases clipped from V and 9 bases from J, the junction kept 13 bases outside the gene matches. This CDR3 reads CASSFVVSGRGLSPLHF. The DNA for the CDR3 is TGTGCCAGCAGCTTTGTCGTCTCGGGCAGGGGGCTTTCACCCCTCCACTTT.

This clone has ten or more counts. The V gene is TRBV7-6, the J gene TRBJ1-1, with 9 bases identical to TRBD1. Trimming took 5 bases from V and 2 from J; bases not matched to a gene: 9. CDR3 length: 16 residues. The germline gives CDR1 SGHVS, CDR2 FNYEAQ. CDR3: CASSPGQGFENTEAFF. Here the CDR3 DNA reads TGTGCCAGCAGCCCGGGACAGGGATTTGAAAACACTGAAGCTTTCTTT.

J is TRBJ1-1 and V is TRBV19; 9 bases line up with TRBD1. J lost 0 bases, V lost 6 bases, and 8 bases had no gene match. Germline loops: CDR1 LNHDA, CDR2 SQIVND (reference sequence). The CDR3 loop spans 16 amino acids. The CDR3 here is CASRQLTGGLNTEAFF. In nucleotides, the CDR3 is TGTGCCAGTAGACAGCTAACAGGGGGCTTGAACACTGAAGCTTTCTTT.

The V call is TRBV18, the J call TRBJ2-7, with no clear D. The V gene lost 2 bases and the J gene lost 1 base, with 9 bases spanning the gap. This CDR3 is built from 14 residues. Germline CDR1 KGHSH, CDR2 LQKENI. CDR3 amino acids: CASSPGLRSYEQYF. CDR3 nucleotide sequence: TGTGCCAGCTCACCAGGGCTCCGGTCCTACGAGCAGTACTTC.

V and J are TRBV21-1 and TRBJ2-4; the table's D call, TRBD1, has no DNA check behind it. TRBV21-1 is a pseudogene segment. The CDR3 runs to 11 residues. In nucleotides, the CDR3 is TGTGCCAGCAACCTGGCAAACATTCAGTACTTC. The encoded protein is CASNLANIQYF.

The chain joins TRBV14 to TRBJ1-1, with TRBD1 identical over 8 bases. CDR3 length equals 16 residues. The V gene's germline CDR1 is SGHDN and CDR2 FVKESK. V gave up 4 bases and J gave up 6 bases; unmatched junction bases: 13. This CDR3 reads CASSPRTGRTPAEAFF. The CDR3 DNA follows: TGTGCCAGCAGCCCCCGGACAGGGCGGACCCCCGCTGAAGCTTTCTTT.

The rearrangement links TRBV27 to TRBJ1-1, with 7 bases lining up with TRBD1. This CDR3 contains 14 residues. Germline CDR1 MNHEY, CDR2 SMNVEV (reference sequence). V was pared by 6 bases and J by 3 bases, with 7 bases of the junction left unmatched. CDR3 region: CASSWGRGDTEAFF. For the CDR3, the DNA is TGTGCCAGCAGCTGGGGCAGGGGGGACACTGAAGCTTTCTTT.

The CDR3 nucleotides are TGTGCCAGCACCGGGACTAGCGGAATATCCTACGAGCAGTACTTC. The encoded protein is CASTGTSGISYEQYF. V gene TRBV2 combines with J gene TRBJ2-7, with TRBD2 identical over 11 bases. This CDR3 contains 15 residues. Germline values: CDR1 SNHLY, CDR2 FYNNEI. The V segment lost 7 bases and the J segment 1 base; nucleotides outside the gene matches: 6.

This clone was detected once. The chain couples TRBV5-1 to TRBJ2-7; weak D call: TRBD1 (6 bases). Per the germline V gene, CDR1 is SGHRS and CDR2 is YFSETQ. Trimming removed 4 bases at V and 7 bases at J, with 21 bases between. CDR3 size: 15 residues. DNA of the CDR3: TGCGCCAGCAGCCCGAATTCAGGACAGCGCGGAGAGCAGTACTTC. Amino acids: CASSPNSGQRGEQYF.

The chain uses TRBV7-9 and TRBJ2-1; weak D call: TRBD1 (5 bases). The V end lost 3 bases, the J end lost 6 bases, and 15 bases lay between the germline ends. CDR1 and CDR2 (germline): SEHNR, FQNEAQ (reference sequence). This CDR3 has 15 amino acids. This CDR3 reads CASSLLGGAPNEQFF. The CDR3, as DNA: TGTGCCAGCAGCTTGTTGGGTGGGGCCCCCAATGAGCAGTTCTTC.

V and J are TRBV6-5 and TRBJ2-2, with 10 bases matching TRBD1. The V and J ends lost 2 bases and 7 bases, in that order; junction bases with no gene match: 4. Germline V gives CDR1 MNHEY, CDR2 SVGAGI. This CDR3 has 15 amino acids. This chain's CDR3 is CASSYMTGGHGELFF. CDR3 sequence (DNA): TGTGCCAGCAGTTACATGACAGGGGGCCACGGGGAGCTGTTTTTT.

This clone was found once. The CDR3 nucleotides read TGTGCCAGTACCGGCGGGCCCCGGACCGGGGAGCTGTTTTTT. Amino acid sequence: CASTGGPRTGELFF. The V gene is TRBV19, the J gene TRBJ2-2; D might be TRBD2 (5 bases). Germline V gives CDR1 LNHDA, CDR2 SQIVND (reference sequence). The CDR3 runs 14 residues. Trimming removed 7 bases at V and 5 bases at J, with 14 bases between. The whole variable domain, remainder taken from reference TRBV19 and TRBJ2-2, is DGGITQSPKYLFRKEGQNVTLSCEQNLNHDAMYWYRQDPGQGLRLIYYSQIVNDFQKGDIAEGYSVSREKKESFPLTVTSAQKNPTAFYLCASTGGPRTGELFFGEGSRLTVL.

This clone came up once. The rearrangement links TRBV2 to TRBJ1-1, with D maybe TRBD1 (5 bases). Between the trimmed V and J ends, which lost 4 bases and 1 base, there was a span of 13 bases. The CDR3 has 15 amino acids. Looked up from germline, CDR1 is SNHLY and CDR2 is FYNNEI. This CDR3 is CASSALGLRNTEAFF. Written as DNA, the CDR3 is TGTGCCAGCAGTGCCTTGGGACTGAGGAACACTGAAGCTTTCTTT.

The gene calls are TRBV4-2 and TRBJ1-6; D not certain. Germline V gene data show CDR1 as LGHNA and CDR2 as YNFKEQ. This CDR3 is 14 amino acids long. Trimming took 5 bases from V and 8 from J, leaving 13 bases between them. CDR3 residues: CASSLEDSDSPLHF. The CDR3 DNA reads as TGTGCCAGCAGCTTAGAGGATTCGGATTCACCCCTCCACTTT.

J is TRBJ1-6 and V is TRBV30; D is possibly TRBD1 (6 bases). CDR1 and CDR2 from the germline V gene are GTSNPN and SVGIG (reference sequence). The CDR3 loop spans 17 amino acids. V lost 2 bases and J 0 bases, leaving 14 bases between the germline ends. In nucleotides, the CDR3 is TGTGCCTGGAGTATACCCCAACAGGGCTCCTATAATTCACCCCTCCACTTT. It is translated as CAWSIPQQGSYNSPLHF.

The rearrangement uses TRBV7-2 and TRBJ2-7, with 8 bases matching TRBD2. The junction had 6 bases not matched to a gene; V was cut back by 5 bases and J by 3 bases. Germline CDR1 SGHTA, CDR2 FQGNSA. This CDR3 spans 14 amino acids. The CDR3 region is CASSLQAGVYEQYF. Written as DNA, the CDR3 is TGTGCCAGCAGCCTCCAAGCGGGGGTCTACGAGCAGTACTTC.

The genes are TRBV19 and TRBJ2-7, with D maybe TRBD1 (6 bases). Between the trimmed V and J ends, which lost 6 bases and 5 bases, there was a span of 14 bases. CDR1 and CDR2 from the germline V gene are LNHDA and SQIVND (reference sequence). The CDR3 covers 13 residues. Written as DNA, the CDR3 is TGTGCCAGTAGGCAGGGGTTTACCGACGAGCAGTACTTC. This codes for CASRQGFTDEQYF.

This clone was seen only once. This sequence joins TRBV30 and TRBJ2-1, with a possible D match to TRBD1 (5 bases). The V gene lost 3 bases and the J gene lost 4 bases, with 10 bases spanning the gap. The CDR3 runs 13 residues. Per germline, CDR1 GTSNPN and CDR2 SVGIG (reference sequence). This chain's CDR3 is CAWRDTLYNEQFF. For the CDR3, the DNA is TGTGCCTGGAGGGACACACTATACAATGAGCAGTTCTTC. The full variable domain, with the rest looked up from reference TRBV30 and TRBJ2-1, is SQTIHQWPATLVQPVGSPLSLECTVEGTSNPNLYWYRQAAGRGLQLLFYSVGIGQISSEVPQNLSASRPQDRQFILSSKKLLLSDSGFYLCAWRDTLYNEQFFGPGTRLTVL.